This T cell receptor (beta chain) came from a study of shared clonotypes between healthy human individuals. Study summary: Used for every donor were three CD4 naive, three CD4 memory, two CD8 naive and one CD8 memory plate. Study-wide points: Several donors showed sharing of approximately 5% of naive CD4 clonotypes. Relative to memory subsets, naive subsets generally showed larger estimated richness.

CD45RO-negative, CCR7-selected cells formed the naive CD8 fraction, which excluded terminally differentiated effector memory CD45RA+ cells. The study drew all its donors from Caucasian adults living in Nashville, Tennessee. The V segment lost 3 bases and the J segment 1 base; nucleotides outside the gene matches: 4. The germline V gene has CDR1 GTSNPN and CDR2 SVGIG (reference sequence). This CDR3 region has 15 residues. Method: immunoSEQ multiplex PCR; TCRdb's copy keeps in-frame clones and lacks some. The sample holds about 2.1 million clones, under 95% seen once. Remarks on this clone: Its antigen is not known.

The chain employs TRBV30 and TRBJ1-1, with 11 bases that match TRBD1. The sequenced material came from naive CD8+ T cells from PBMCs. The TCR was taken from a man between 18 and 29 years old in good health. Some clones in this sample may be carry-over from other donors' samples. CDR3 nucleotide sequence: TGTGCCTGGAGCGACGGACAGGGGGCGAACACTGAAGCTTTCTTT. Its translation is CAWSDGQGANTEAFF.